The next 8 T cell receptor beta chains were all read from a single sample in a study of cytomegalovirus exposure and HLA in healthy donors. Researchers ran the PCR with 60 Vbeta and 13 Jbeta primers. The method was immunoSEQ multiplex PCR; TCRdb's version includes in-frame clones alone and lacks a portion of them. The data contain roughly 100,000 clones, about 80% of them singletons. The sequencing input was PBMCs. The source of these receptors is a man aged 25-40 years in good health and CMV-seropositive.

V gene TRBV29-1 combines with J gene TRBJ1-1; D not resolved. Germline assignment: CDR1 SQVTM and CDR2 ANQGSEA. CDR3 length equals 12 residues. V dropped 0 bases and J dropped 11 bases, with 13 bases sitting between them. CDR3 coding DNA: TGCAGCGTTGAAGACGGGAACCTGGGGGCTTTCTTT. Translated: CSVEDGNLGAFF.

V is TRBV9 and J is TRBJ2-7, with 7 bases matching TRBD1. The CDR3 contains 15 residues. V lost 0 bases, J lost 5 bases, and 8 bases stayed unmatched. In germline, CDR1 is SGDLS, CDR2 YYNGEE. The CDR3 protein is CASSVAPDRPHEQYV. CDR3 DNA: TGTGCCAGCAGCGTAGCTCCGGACAGGCCCCACGAGCAGTACGTC.

This chain uses TRBV4-2 with TRBJ2-7, with 14 bases that match TRBD2. The CDR3 consists of 14 residues. V gave up 3 bases and J gave up 7 bases; unmatched junction bases: 2. Germline CDR1 and CDR2: LGHNA and YNFKEQ. The CDR3: CASSQGLAGVEQYF. For the CDR3, the DNA is TGTGCCAGCAGCCAGGGACTAGCGGGAGTTGAGCAGTACTTC.

The chain combines TRBV27 with TRBJ2-5; 7 nucleotides agree with TRBD2. This CDR3 has 15 residues. Trimming at V came to 5 bases and at J to 2 bases, leaving 8 bases not matched to a gene. Germline CDR1 MNHEY, CDR2 SMNVEV (reference sequence). CDR3 residues: CASSANVLAQETQYF. The DNA of the CDR3 is TGTGCCAGCAGTGCCAACGTACTAGCGCAAGAGACCCAGTACTTC.

This clone has just one count. The CDR3 sequence is CASSPTGGPYEQYF. The DNA for the CDR3 is TGTGCCAGCAGTCCGACAGGGGGACCCTACGAGCAGTACTTC. J is TRBJ2-7 and V is TRBV27; TRBD1 agrees at 9 bases. J lost 2 bases, V lost 5 bases, and 4 bases had no gene match. CDR1 and CDR2 (germline): MNHEY, SMNVEV (reference sequence). The CDR3 has 14 amino acids.

This clone was seen more than once but under ten times. The genes are TRBV4-1 and TRBJ2-3; perhaps TRBD2 as D (6 bases). This CDR3 comprises 15 residues. Trimming took 0 bases from V and 8 from J, leaving 15 bases between them. Germline V gives CDR1 MGHRA, CDR2 YSYEKL. The CDR3 region is CASSQDDGGGVTQYF. DNA of the CDR3: TGCGCCAGCAGCCAAGATGACGGGGGTGGAGTTACGCAGTATTTT.

This chain uses TRBV4-1 with TRBJ2-7; a weak D match, TRBD2 (5 bases). Trimming took off 1 base at V and 4 bases at J, with 17 bases between the two ends. This CDR3 comprises 16 residues. Germline CDR1 MGHRA, CDR2 YSYEKL. CDR3 DNA: TGCGCCAGCAGCCAAGGTGTGGTCGATAGCGCATACGAGCAGTACTTC. Its translation is CASSQGVVDSAYEQYF.

This clone has only a few counts. This is likely a read error, given that the CDR3 carries no conserved phenylalanine or tryptophan at its end. The limits of the CDR3 on the DNA are not certain, so only TCRdb's listed CDR3 is given. The rearrangement joins TRBV5-6 to TRBJ1-1; the table's D call of TRBD1 was not tested on the DNA. The CDR3 spans 14 amino acids, including both terminal residues. CDR1 is SGHDT, CDR2 YYEEEE, per germline. The CDR3 loop reads CASSLGPLQGAGVI.